This TCR beta chain was observed in a study of blood T cell repertoires in COVID-19. Study-wide background: Some COVID-19 samples were acute and others convalescent; all came from the United States, Italy and Spain.

Authors' processing steps: Reference gene primer amplification yielded estimated nucleated cell counts. Repertoires were generated with immunoSEQ multiplex PCR, while TCRdb's copy carries only in-frame clones and drops some. That table furnishes V, J and clone size, whereas the DNA furnished D and trimming. The sample includes roughly 70,000 clones, about 90% of them seen just once. Patients at the Seattle site were enrolled during active infection and followed longitudinally. This CDR3 has 15 amino acids. Trimming left V 0 bases short and J 5 bases short, with 11 bases between. CDR1 and CDR2 (germline): MGHRA, YSYEKL.

This TCR was recovered from a man over 45 with COVID-19, enrolled during active disease. Sequencing was carried out using peripheral blood. The V call is TRBV4-1, the J call TRBJ1-5; D perhaps matches TRBD1 (6 bases). CDR3 bases: TGCGCCAGCAGCCAAGAGAACAGGGATGATCAGCCCCAGCATTTT. Its protein product is CASSQENRDDQPQHF.